Below, one T cell receptor beta chain is given with its context. Its antigen is not known. The sample comes from a study of T cell responses to AZD1222 COVID-19 vaccine. Overall study findings and caveats: The study identified only a handful of AZD1222 recipients as seropositive at baseline. Females made up more of the donors, who were largely white British, and clonal diversity may have come out too low. The span of vaccine-associated CD4 TCRs extended across spike, with dominance at 160-218 and 743-854.

The data were produced by immunoSEQ multiplex PCR, yet TCRdb's version contains in-frame clones alone and is incomplete. The data contain 110,000 to 150,000 clones, roughly 91% of them seen just once; the ten biggest clones take up approximately 3%. Germline V CDR1 and CDR2: LGHDT, YNNKEL (reference sequence). The V end was cut by 3 bases, the J end by 3 bases, with 3 bases between. There are 12 residues in the CDR3. The rearrangement joins TRBV3-1 (or the pseudogene TRBV3-2) to TRBJ1-5; D gene unclear. The material was peripheral blood, obtained 28 days after the second AZD1222 dose. This receptor was taken from an adult who received the AZD1222 COVID-19 vaccine. The CDR3 DNA reads as TGTGCCAGCAGCCAGAACAATCAGCCCCAGCATTTT. Encoded protein: CASSQNNQPQHF.